These T cell receptor beta chains were read from a single sample in a study of identical twins. TCRdb called the 5' RACE reads again in MiXCR, with one record for every CDR3 protein. The data contain over 600,000 distinct CDR3 sequences, less than 25% of them singletons. These data also featured in a second study, about T cells expressing NK-cell markers.

The sequenced sample was PBMCs. Receptor source: a woman aged 18-29 years in good health. Both conserved end residues are part of each CDR3. D genes are given only for firm matches. Rows may omit the clone size; those that give it use once, few, many or a size class.

d_call	v_call	j_call	clone_size	cdr3_aa	cdr3_nt
-	TRBV3-1	TRBJ2-7	few	CASSQDKLRTYEQYF	TGTGCCAGCAGCCAAGATAAACTACGCACCTACGAGCAGTACTTC
TRBD1	TRBV6-5	TRBJ2-7	few	CASSYSRGLENEQYF	TGTGCCAGCAGTTACTCCAGGGGGCTTGAGAACGAGCAGTACTTC
TRBD2	TRBV29-1	TRBJ2-3	-	CSVDASGSTDTQYF	TGCAGCGTTGATGCTAGCGGAAGCACAGATACGCAGTATTTT
TRBD2	TRBV7-3	TRBJ2-1	few	CASSLSRAGGASEQFF	TGTGCCAGCAGCTTATCTCGTGCGGGGGGGGCCTCTGAGCAGTTCTTC
TRBD1	TRBV9	TRBJ2-7	few	CASSVAGGQDDEQYF	TGTGCCAGCAGCGTAGCAGGGGGCCAAGACGACGAGCAGTACTTC
TRBD2	TRBV3-1	TRBJ2-1	many	CASSHRTSGIYNEQFF	TGTGCCAGCAGCCATAGGACTAGCGGGATATACAATGAGCAGTTCTTC
-	TRBV6-1	TRBJ2-7	-	CASRPTRDFSYEQYF	TGTGCCAGCAGACCTACGCGGGACTTTTCCTACGAGCAGTACTTC
-	TRBV27	TRBJ2-2	-	CASKNPRGTGELFF	TGTGCCAGCAAAAACCCGCGGGGCACCGGGGAGCTGTTTTTT
-	TRBV9	TRBJ2-1	-	CASSVTPTNNGGQFF	TGTGCCAGCAGCGTAACCCCGACGAACAACGGGGGGCAGTTCTTC
-	TRBV15	TRBJ2-4	-	CATSRDRGRKNIQYF	TGTGCCACCAGCAGAGACCGGGGCAGAAAAAACATTCAGTACTTC
TRBD2	TRBV27	TRBJ2-1	few	CASSLGLARVNEQFF	TGTGCCAGCAGTTTGGGACTAGCAAGGGTCAATGAGCAGTTCTTC
-	TRBV29-1	TRBJ2-7	-	CSVGEPSYEQYF	TGCAGCGTTGGGGAGCCGTCCTACGAGCAGTACTTC
TRBD2	TRBV19	TRBJ2-5	-	CASSPGTIETQYF	TGTGCCAGTAGTCCCGGGACTATAGAGACCCAGTACTTC
TRBD2	TRBV6-6	TRBJ2-3	few	CASRDYNTDTQYF	TGTGCCAGCCGGGACTATAACACAGATACGCAGTATTTT
-	TRBV12-3/TRBV12-4	TRBJ2-4	-	CASTLMTPGDIQYF	TGTGCCAGCACCCTAATGACCCCCGGAGACATTCAGTACTTC
TRBD1	TRBV6-5	TRBJ2-1	few	CASSSGMAGGREQFF	TGTGCCAGCAGTTCCGGAATGGCAGGGGGCCGTGAGCAGTTCTTC
TRBD2	TRBV5-1	TRBJ2-2	-	CASRERGPTGELFF	TGCGCCAGCAGGGAGCGGGGGCCCACCGGGGAGCTGTTTTTT
-	TRBV28	TRBJ2-7	-	CASSWKRTASYEQYF	TGTGCCAGCAGTTGGAAGCGGACAGCCTCCTACGAGCAGTACTTC
-	TRBV5-4	TRBJ2-5	once	CASSITQGPGETQYF	TGTGCCAGCAGCATAACCCAGGGTCCAGGGGAGACCCAGTACTTC
TRBD2	TRBV9	TRBJ2-1	-	CASSPITGTIHNEQFF	TGTGCCAGCAGCCCAATAACCGGGACTATCCACAATGAGCAGTTCTTC
-	TRBV20-1	TRBJ2-5	-	CSARDLGREETQYF	TGCAGTGCTAGAGACCTAGGCAGGGAAGAGACCCAGTACTTC
-	TRBV20-1	TRBJ2-3	-	CSVLRQYADTQYF	TGCAGTGTCTTAAGGCAGTACGCGGATACGCAGTATTTT
-	TRBV9	TRBJ2-7	-	CASSPRLDHLREQYF	TGTGCCAGCAGCCCCCGTTTGGATCACCTACGGGAGCAGTACTTC
-	TRBV29-1	TRBJ2-3	few	CSVVTAVSTDTQYF	TGCAGCGTTGTCACGGCAGTGAGCACAGATACGCAGTATTTT
-	TRBV4-3	TRBJ2-7	few	CASSQVYQGGYEQYF	TGCGCCAGCAGCCAAGTCTATCAAGGAGGCTACGAGCAGTACTTC
TRBD2	TRBV20-1	TRBJ2-7	-	CRASAPSGSWYEQYF	TGCAGAGCTAGTGCGCCTAGCGGGAGCTGGTACGAGCAGTACTTC
TRBD1	TRBV20-1	TRBJ1-1	-	CSAVPGQGNAEAFF	TGCAGTGCTGTCCCCGGACAGGGTAACGCTGAAGCTTTCTTT
TRBD2	TRBV6-1	TRBJ2-7	few	CASQMAGAGYEQYF	TGTGCCAGCCAGATGGCGGGAGCAGGATACGAGCAGTACTTC
TRBD2	TRBV5-1	TRBJ2-3	-	CASSPRASGGDTQYF	TGCGCCAGCAGCCCCCGGGCTAGCGGGGGAGATACGCAGTATTTT
TRBD1	TRBV20-1	TRBJ2-2	-	CSARDSDRGLRTGELFF	TGCAGTGCTAGAGACTCTGACAGGGGGCTACGCACCGGGGAGCTGTTTTTT
-	TRBV6-1	TRBJ1-4	many	CASTPDRSTNEKLFF	TGTGCCAGCACCCCGGACCGATCAACTAATGAAAAACTGTTTTTT
-	TRBV7-2	TRBJ1-1	-	CASSLYGSGGAEAFF	TGTGCCAGCAGCTTATATGGCTCGGGAGGGGCCGAAGCTTTCTTT
-	TRBV20-1	TRBJ1-2	-	CSARLRTKGYTF	TGCAGTGCTAGGTTGCGGACGAAGGGCTACACCTTC